The clone carrying this T cell receptor beta chain was found once. The sample comes from a study of shared clonotypes between healthy human individuals. The overall study: Three CD4 naive, three CD4 memory, two CD8 naive and one CD8 memory plate were used per donor.

Everyone who donated was a Caucasian adult who lived in Nashville, Tennessee. This table comes from immunoSEQ multiplex PCR, and its TCRdb copy is limited to in-frame clones, with some not included. The sample yields some 980,000 clones, about 80% seen once. There are 11 residues in the CDR3. CDR1 ENHRY and CDR2 SYGVKD come from the germline V gene. The V and J ends lost 3 bases and 5 bases respectively, with 5 bases between them. This TCR came from a young man in good health. What was sequenced was memory CD4+ T cells sorted from blood. This sample's subset: CD45RA-negative fraction. This chain uses TRBV10-3 with TRBJ2-7; D remains ambiguous. The CDR3 DNA reads TGTGCCATCAGTGAAAGGGACGAGCAGTACTTC. It specifies CAISERDEQYF.